This T cell receptor beta chain was found in a study of T-cell reconstitution after alpha-beta-depleted transplantation in children. The library targeted TCRbeta and was prepared with unique molecular identifiers. Via MiXCR, TCRdb re-called the PCR reads, giving one row per CDR3 protein. The data contain 500,000 or so distinct CDR3 sequences, roughly 33% of them singletons. CDR1 SEHNR and CDR2 FQNEAQ come from the germline V gene (reference sequence). This CDR3 spans 16 amino acids. V lost 0 bases and J 2 bases, leaving 11 bases between the germline ends. The chain combines TRBV7-9 with TRBJ1-5, with a weak D call TRBD1 (6 bases). The sequence derives from a human donor who donated a stem cell graft to a child with aplastic anemia. Sample: PBMCs from the stem cell graft donor, taken from the stem cell graft. The CDR3 DNA is TGTGCCAGCAGCTTAGCGAGGGGGGGCGGCAATCAGCCCCAGCATTTT. This sequence encodes CASSLARGGGNQPQHF.